This T cell receptor (beta chain) is from a study of blood T cell repertoires in COVID-19. The overall study: COVID-19 samples, acute and convalescent, were from the United States, Italy and Spain.

As to this clone: The junction shows a germline mismatch at one end, possibly a read error.

The CDR3 totals 17 residues. The germline V gene encodes CDR1 LNHNV and CDR2 YYDKDF (reference sequence). The data were produced by immunoSEQ multiplex PCR, yet TCRdb's version contains in-frame clones alone and is incomplete. The data hold about 400,000 clones, with roughly 90% observed a single time. The sequenced sample consisted of PBMCs or T cells enriched from blood (not recorded which). The receptor's source is a woman in her 30s who had recovered from COVID-19. The genes are TRBV15 and TRBJ2-1; 8 positions match TRBD1. CDR3 protein: CATSTLTGVFFYDEQFF. DNA for the CDR3: TGTGCCACCAGCACCCTGACAGGGGTTTTCTTCTACGATGAGCAGTTCTTC.